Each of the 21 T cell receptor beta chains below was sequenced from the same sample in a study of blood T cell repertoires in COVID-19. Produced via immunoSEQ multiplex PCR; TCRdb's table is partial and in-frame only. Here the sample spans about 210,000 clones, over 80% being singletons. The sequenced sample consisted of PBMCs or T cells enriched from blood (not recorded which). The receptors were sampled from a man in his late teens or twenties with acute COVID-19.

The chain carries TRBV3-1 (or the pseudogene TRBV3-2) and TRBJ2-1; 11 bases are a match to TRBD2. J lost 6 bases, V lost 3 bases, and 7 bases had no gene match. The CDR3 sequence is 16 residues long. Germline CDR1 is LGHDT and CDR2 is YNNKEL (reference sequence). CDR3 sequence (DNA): TGTGCCAGCAGCCAGTTACTAGCGGGAGCATCCAATGAGCAGTTCTTC. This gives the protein CASSQLLAGASNEQFF.

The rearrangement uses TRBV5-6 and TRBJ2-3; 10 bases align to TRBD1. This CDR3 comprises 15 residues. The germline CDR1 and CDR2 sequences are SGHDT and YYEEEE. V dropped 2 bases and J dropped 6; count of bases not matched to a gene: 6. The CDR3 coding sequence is TGTGCCAGCAGCTTAGGGACAGGGGTAGGGGATACGCAGTATTTT. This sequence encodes CASSLGTGVGDTQYF.

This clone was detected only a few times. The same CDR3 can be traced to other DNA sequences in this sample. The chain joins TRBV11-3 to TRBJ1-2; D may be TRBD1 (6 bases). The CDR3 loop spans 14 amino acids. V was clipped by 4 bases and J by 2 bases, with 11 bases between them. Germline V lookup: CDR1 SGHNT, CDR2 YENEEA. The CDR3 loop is CASSSIGQNYGYTF. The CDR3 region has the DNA TGTGCCAGCAGCTCTATCGGACAGAACTATGGCTACACCTTC.

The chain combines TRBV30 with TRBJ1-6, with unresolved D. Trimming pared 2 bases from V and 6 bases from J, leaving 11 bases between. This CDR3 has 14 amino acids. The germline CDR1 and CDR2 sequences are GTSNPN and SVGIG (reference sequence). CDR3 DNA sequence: TGTGCCTGGAGTTCGCTAAAGATTAATTCACCCCTCCACTTT. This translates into CAWSSLKINSPLHF.

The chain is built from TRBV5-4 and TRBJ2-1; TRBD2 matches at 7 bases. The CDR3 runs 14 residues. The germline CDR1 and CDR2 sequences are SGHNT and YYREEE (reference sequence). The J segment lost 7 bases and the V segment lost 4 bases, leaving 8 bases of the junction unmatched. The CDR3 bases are TGTGCCAGCAGCAACGGGGGACTACAGAATGAGCAGTTCTTC. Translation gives CASSNGGLQNEQFF.

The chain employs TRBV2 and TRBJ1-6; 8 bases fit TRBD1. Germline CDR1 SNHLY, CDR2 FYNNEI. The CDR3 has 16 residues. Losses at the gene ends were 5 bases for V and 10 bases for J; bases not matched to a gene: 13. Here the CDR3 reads CASSYDAGGAGSPLHF. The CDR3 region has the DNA TGTGCCAGCAGTTACGATGCAGGGGGCGCCGGGTCACCCCTCCACTTT.

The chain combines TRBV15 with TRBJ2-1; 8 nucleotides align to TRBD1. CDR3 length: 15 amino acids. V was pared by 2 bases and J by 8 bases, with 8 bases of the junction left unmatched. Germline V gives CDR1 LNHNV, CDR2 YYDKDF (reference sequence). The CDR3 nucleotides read TGTGCCACCAGCAGACGACAGGGGCGTTTCGATGAGCAGTTCTTC. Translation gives CATSRRQGRFDEQFF.

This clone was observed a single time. Here the CDR3 DNA reads TGCGCCAGCAGCTTGGAGGGACAGGGGAATGAAAAACTGTTTTTT. Protein sequence: CASSLEGQGNEKLFF. The chain carries TRBV5-1 and TRBJ1-4, with 10 nucleotides matching TRBD1. CDR3 length: 15 amino acids. J lost 5 bases, V lost 0 bases, and 1 base had no gene match. Per the germline V gene, CDR1 is SGHRS and CDR2 is YFSETQ.

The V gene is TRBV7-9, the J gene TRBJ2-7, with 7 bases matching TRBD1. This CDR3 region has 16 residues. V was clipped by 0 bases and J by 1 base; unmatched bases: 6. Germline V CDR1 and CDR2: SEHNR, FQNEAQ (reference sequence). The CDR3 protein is CASSLAGRQGSYEQYF. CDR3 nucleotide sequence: TGTGCCAGCAGCTTAGCAGGGAGACAGGGTTCCTACGAGCAGTACTTC.

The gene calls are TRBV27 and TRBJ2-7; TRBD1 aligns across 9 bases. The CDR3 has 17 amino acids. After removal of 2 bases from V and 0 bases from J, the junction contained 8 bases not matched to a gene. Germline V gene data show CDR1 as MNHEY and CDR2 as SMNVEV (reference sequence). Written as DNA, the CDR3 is TGTGCCAGCAGTTTAATCCCCGGGACAGGGAGCTCCTACGAGCAGTACTTC. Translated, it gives CASSLIPGTGSSYEQYF.

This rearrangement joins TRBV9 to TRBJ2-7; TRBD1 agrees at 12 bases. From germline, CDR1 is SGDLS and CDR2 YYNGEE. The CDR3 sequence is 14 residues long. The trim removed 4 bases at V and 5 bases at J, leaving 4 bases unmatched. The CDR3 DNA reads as TGTGCCAGCAGCCCTGGGACAGGGGGCCACGAGCAGTACTTC. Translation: CASSPGTGGHEQYF. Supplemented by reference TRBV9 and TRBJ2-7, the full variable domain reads DSGVTQTPKHLITATGQRVTLRCSPRSGDLSVYWYQQSLDQGLQFLIQYYNGEERAKGNILERFSAQQFPDLHSELNLSSLELGDSALYFCASSPGTGGHEQYFGPGTRLTVT.

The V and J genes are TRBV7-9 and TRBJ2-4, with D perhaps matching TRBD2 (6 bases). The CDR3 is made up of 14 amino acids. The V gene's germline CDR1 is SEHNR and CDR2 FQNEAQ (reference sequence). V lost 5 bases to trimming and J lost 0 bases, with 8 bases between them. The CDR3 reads CASSPGLAKNIQYF. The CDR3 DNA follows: TGTGCCAGCAGCCCGGGACTAGCCAAAAACATTCAGTACTTC.

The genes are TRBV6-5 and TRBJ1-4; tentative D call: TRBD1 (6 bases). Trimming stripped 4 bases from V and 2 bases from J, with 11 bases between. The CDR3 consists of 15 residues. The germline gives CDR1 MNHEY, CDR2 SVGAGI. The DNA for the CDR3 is TGTGCCAGCAGTTTTAATCAGGGGACTAATGAAAAACTGTTTTTT. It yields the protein CASSFNQGTNEKLFF.

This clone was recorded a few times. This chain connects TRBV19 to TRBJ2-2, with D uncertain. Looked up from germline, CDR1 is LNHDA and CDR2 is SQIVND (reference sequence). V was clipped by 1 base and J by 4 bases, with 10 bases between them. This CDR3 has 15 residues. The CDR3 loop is CASSIGSESTGELFF. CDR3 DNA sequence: TGTGCCAGTAGTATAGGGTCGGAGAGCACCGGGGAGCTGTTTTTT.

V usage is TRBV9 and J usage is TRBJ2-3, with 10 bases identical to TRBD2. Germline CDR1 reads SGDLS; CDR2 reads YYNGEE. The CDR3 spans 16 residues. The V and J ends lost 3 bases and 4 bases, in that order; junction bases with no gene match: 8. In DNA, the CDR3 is TGTGCCAGCAGCGCCTCCGGGACTAGCGTCCCAGATACGCAGTATTTT. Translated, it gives CASSASGTSVPDTQYF.

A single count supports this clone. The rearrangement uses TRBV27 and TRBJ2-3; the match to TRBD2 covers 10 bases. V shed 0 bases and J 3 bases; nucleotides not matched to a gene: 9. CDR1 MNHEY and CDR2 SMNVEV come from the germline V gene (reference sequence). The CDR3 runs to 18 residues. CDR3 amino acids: CASSLSYLAGAGTDTQYF. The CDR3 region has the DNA TGTGCCAGCAGTTTATCCTACCTAGCGGGAGCGGGTACAGATACGCAGTATTTT.

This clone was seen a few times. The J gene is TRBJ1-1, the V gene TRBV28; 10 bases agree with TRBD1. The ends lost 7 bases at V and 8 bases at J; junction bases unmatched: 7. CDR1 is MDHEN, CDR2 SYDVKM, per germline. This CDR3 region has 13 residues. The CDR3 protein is CASTLGDRGEAFF. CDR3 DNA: TGTGCCAGCACCCTAGGGGACAGGGGAGAAGCTTTCTTT.

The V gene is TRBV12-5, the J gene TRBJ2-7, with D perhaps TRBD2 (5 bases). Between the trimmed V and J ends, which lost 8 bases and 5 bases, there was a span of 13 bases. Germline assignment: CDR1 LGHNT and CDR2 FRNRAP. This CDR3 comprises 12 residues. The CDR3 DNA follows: TGTGCTAGTACTGGGAGTCGGGACGAGCAGTACTTC. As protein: CASTGSRDEQYF.

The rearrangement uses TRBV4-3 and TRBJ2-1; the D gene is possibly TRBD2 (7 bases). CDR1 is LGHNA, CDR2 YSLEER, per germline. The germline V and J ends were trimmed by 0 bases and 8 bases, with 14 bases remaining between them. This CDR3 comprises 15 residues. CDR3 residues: CASSQDRGGGDEQFF. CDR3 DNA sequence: TGCGCCAGCAGCCAAGATAGAGGCGGGGGCGATGAGCAGTTCTTC.

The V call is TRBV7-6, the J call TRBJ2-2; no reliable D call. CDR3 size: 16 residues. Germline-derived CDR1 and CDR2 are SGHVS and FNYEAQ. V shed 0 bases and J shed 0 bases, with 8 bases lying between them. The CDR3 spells CASSLAVTANTGELFF. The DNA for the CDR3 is TGTGCCAGCAGCTTAGCTGTAACAGCGAACACCGGGGAGCTGTTTTTT.

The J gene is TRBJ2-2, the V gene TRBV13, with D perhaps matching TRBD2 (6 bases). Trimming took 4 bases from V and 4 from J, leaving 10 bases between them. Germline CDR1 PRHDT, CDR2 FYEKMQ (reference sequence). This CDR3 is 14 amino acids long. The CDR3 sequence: CASSSGESTGELFF. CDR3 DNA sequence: TGTGCCAGCAGCTCGGGGGAGAGCACCGGGGAGCTGTTTTTT.